These 16 T cell receptor beta chains were all obtained from the same sample, sequenced in a study of blood T cells in healthy people across ages. PCR was performed a second time for about 7 to 11 cycles using a sample-barcoded 5' primer and a J-beta primer mix. One entry per CDR3 protein results from TCRdb running MiXCR on the 5' RACE reads. Among hundreds of thousands of distinct CDR3 sequences listed, nearly 60% were seen once. Sequenced sample: blood. The receptors originated from a man between 25 and 39 years old in good health.

This clonotype has a handful of counts. This chain connects TRBV12-3 or TRBV12-4 to TRBJ2-5, with 8 bases matching TRBD2. V shed 5 bases and J 5 bases; nucleotides not matched to a gene: 4. The CDR3 is made up of 13 amino acids. For the CDR3, the DNA is TGTGCCAGCAGTATCCCGGGGGGGGAGACCCAGTACTTC. Translation gives CASSIPGGETQYF.

Regarding this clonotype: A read error may explain this, as a much larger clone is one base away. The gene calls are TRBV6-1 and TRBJ2-7; no definite D call. Germline CDR1 MNHNS, CDR2 SASEGT. The CDR3 runs to 10 residues. V lost 8 bases to trimming and J lost 3 bases, with 5 bases between them. CDR3 loop: CASWNYEQYF. CDR3 nucleotides: TGTGCCAGCTGGAACTACGAGCAGTACTTC.

This chain joins TRBV7-9 and TRBJ2-7; 8 nucleotides agree with TRBD2. The CDR3 extends over 15 amino acids. V shed 3 bases and J 7 bases; nucleotides not matched to a gene: 11. CDR1 is SEHNR, CDR2 FQNEAQ, per germline (reference sequence). The DNA of the CDR3 is TGTGCCAGCAGCTTCCCAGGAGCGGGGGATCTGGAGCAGTACTTC. It codes for CASSFPGAGDLEQYF.

The chain recombines TRBV5-1 with TRBJ2-1, with D perhaps matching TRBD2 (5 bases). This CDR3 is 15 amino acids long. Between the trimmed V and J ends, which lost 0 bases and 0 bases, there was a span of 7 bases. Germline V gives CDR1 SGHRS, CDR2 YFSETQ. For the CDR3, the DNA is TGCGCCAGCAGCTTGGAGGGAGACTCCTACAATGAGCAGTTCTTC. Encoded protein: CASSLEGDSYNEQFF.

This clonotype was counted at least ten times. This chain links TRBV6-2 or TRBV6-3 with TRBJ2-7; D not certain. Trimming stripped 0 bases from V and 0 bases from J, with 12 bases between. Germline-derived CDR1 and CDR2 are MNHEY and SVGEGT. The CDR3 length is 16 residues. As DNA, the CDR3 is TGTGCCAGCAGTTACTCGGCCACGAGGAGCTCCTACGAGCAGTACTTC. Amino acid sequence: CASSYSATRSSYEQYF.

The chain has TRBV3-1 and TRBJ2-1; 7 nucleotides agree with TRBD2. V gave up 5 bases and J gave up 2 bases; unmatched junction bases: 3. Germline loops: CDR1 LGHDT, CDR2 YNNKEL (reference sequence). This CDR3 is 14 amino acids long. In DNA form, the CDR3 reads TGTGCCAGCAGCGGCGGGAGTACCTACAATGAGCAGTTCTTC. Protein: CASSGGSTYNEQFF.

This clonotype was seen more than once but under ten times. The chain has TRBV7-2 and TRBJ2-1, with TRBD2 identical over 15 bases. The CDR3 loop spans 15 amino acids. Trimming took 5 bases from V and 13 from J; bases not matched to a gene: 9. Germline CDR1 reads SGHTA; CDR2 reads FQGNSA. The CDR3 reads CASSPTGLAGGRQFF. The CDR3, as DNA: TGTGCCAGCAGCCCCACCGGACTAGCGGGAGGGCGTCAGTTCTTC.

This clonotype was detected a few times. The chain couples TRBV6-4 to TRBJ2-2, with D perhaps matching TRBD1 (5 bases). In germline, CDR1 is MRHNA, CDR2 SNTAGT. The germline V and J ends were trimmed by 4 bases and 3 bases, with 6 bases remaining between them. The CDR3 sequence is 13 residues long. CDR3 region: CASSVGDTGELFF. In nucleotides, the CDR3 is TGTGCCAGCAGTGTAGGGGACACCGGGGAGCTGTTTTTT.

V and J are TRBV20-1 and TRBJ2-4; D assignment may be TRBD1 or TRBD2 (6 bases each). Trimming took off 3 bases at V and 0 bases at J, with 21 bases between the two ends. The V gene's germline CDR1 is DFQATT and CDR2 SNEGSKA (reference sequence). This CDR3 spans 18 amino acids. The CDR3 reads CSASLWSGAGLAKNIQYF. In DNA, the CDR3 is TGCAGTGCTAGTCTGTGGTCGGGGGCGGGTTTAGCCAAAAACATTCAGTACTTC.

The chain carries TRBV6-1 and TRBJ2-1; D remains ambiguous. Per germline, CDR1 MNHNS and CDR2 SASEGT. Between the trimmed V and J ends, which lost 5 bases and 4 bases, there was a span of 6 bases. This CDR3 contains 12 residues. The CDR3, as DNA: TGTGCCAGCAGTACGGATTACAATGAGCAGTTCTTC. It translates to CASSTDYNEQFF.

This clonotype was seen only a few times. The gene calls are TRBV20-1 and TRBJ2-7; tentatively, D is TRBD1 or TRBD2 (7 bases each). The CDR3 is made up of 13 amino acids. Trimming shortened V by 7 bases and J by 6 bases, and 19 bases separated the two germline ends. Germline V lookup: CDR1 DFQATT, CDR2 SNEGSKA (reference sequence). Here the CDR3 reads CSVVEGGGLEQYF. In nucleotides, the CDR3 is TGCAGTGTTGTGGAGGGAGGGGGCCTCGAGCAGTACTTC.

This chain connects TRBV12-3 or TRBV12-4 to TRBJ2-7, with D perhaps assigned TRBD1 or TRBD2 (6 bases each). The CDR3 sequence is 14 residues long. Between the trimmed V and J ends, which lost 7 bases and 4 bases, there was a span of 17 bases. CDR3 sequence reads: CASKNREAEYEQYF. The CDR3 bases are TGTGCCAGCAAAAACAGGGAGGCGGAATACGAGCAGTACTTC.

CDR3 in amino acids: CSVTVSSYGQYF. CDR3 DNA sequence: TGCAGCGTGACAGTAAGCTCCTACGGGCAGTACTTC. J is TRBJ2-5 and V is TRBV29-1, with D possibly being TRBD1 (5 bases). The CDR3 is 12 residues long. Germline V CDR1 and CDR2: SQVTM, ANQGSEA. Trimming pared 6 bases from V and 11 bases from J, leaving 19 bases between.

The chain employs TRBV29-1 and TRBJ1-2; no firm D call. V was pared by 6 bases and J by 4 bases, with 21 bases between. This CDR3 is built from 15 residues. Germline CDR1 reads SQVTM; CDR2 reads ANQGSEA. CDR3 sequence: CSVRVRISHIYGYTF. CDR3 DNA sequence: TGCAGCGTCCGAGTTAGGATCAGTCATATCTATGGCTACACCTTC.

This chain uses TRBV7-2 with TRBJ2-2; a possible D gene is TRBD2 (6 bases). CDR1 and CDR2 (germline): SGHTA, FQGNSA. V was trimmed by 5 bases and J by 6 bases, leaving 19 bases between them. This CDR3 is built from 16 residues. CDR3 residues: CASSPRAGRTAGELFF. CDR3 DNA sequence: TGTGCCAGCAGCCCGCGTGCAGGGAGGACCGCCGGGGAGCTGTTTTTT.

Many counts were recorded for this clonotype. V and J are TRBV29-1 and TRBJ2-5; D may be TRBD1 (7 bases). V was shortened by 4 bases and J by 4 bases, with 13 bases between the two germline ends. Germline values: CDR1 SQVTM, CDR2 ANQGSEA. The CDR3 has 13 amino acids. As DNA, the CDR3 is TGCAGCGTTGTACCCCAGGGGGGAGAGACCCAGTACTTC. Protein: CSVVPQGGETQYF.